This T cell receptor beta chain was found in a study of blood T cell repertoires in COVID-19. Study background: Italy, Spain and the United States were the sources of the convalescent and acute COVID-19 samples. Sources were T cells, B-cell-depleted T cells, or PBMCs; the material itself was cDNA or gDNA.

The CDR3 loop spans 15 amino acids. Germline V lookup: CDR1 SEHNR, CDR2 FQNEAQ (reference sequence). With V trimmed by 3 bases and J by 5 bases, 5 bases remained unmatched. How the authors handled the data: Cell counts per sample came from amplifying reference gene primers. TCRdb's table, derived via immunoSEQ multiplex PCR, lists solely in-frame clones and lacks some. The DNA gave D and trimming, while V, J and clone size come from that table. The sample shows 90,000 to 100,000 clones, about nine tenths of them seen only once. Only a few counts were recorded for this clone. This receptor was identified in a man aged 50 to 59 with acute or convalescent COVID-19. Input material: peripheral blood. The genes are TRBV7-9 and TRBJ2-1, with TRBD1 matching 9 bases. The DNA of the CDR3 is TGTGCCAGCAGCTTGCCGGACAGGGGAAACAATGAGCAGTTCTTC. Translating it yields CASSLPDRGNNEQFF.